What follows is one T cell receptor beta chain and its context. TCRdb reprocessed the 5' RACE reads and keeps a single row for each CDR3 protein, giving no DNA. The specimen's table records some 280,000 distinct CDR3 sequences. The source of the sample is a study of T cells expressing NK-cell markers. This clonotype was sampled from a man younger than 30 in good health. Sequenced input: blood T cells: a sorted CD56 or NKG2C T cell subset, CD4+ or CD8+ T cells, or bulk PBMC T cells (not recorded which).

CDR3 residues: CASSLARLDEITDTQYF. The genes are TRBV5-5 and TRBJ2-3. CDR3 size: 17 residues. Germline CDR1 is SGHKS and CDR2 is YYEKEE (reference sequence).